Listed here are 30 T cell receptor beta chains from one sample, sequenced in a study of Graves' ophthalmopathy and Graves' hyperthyroidism (dated by TCRdb to about 2018). This sample was sequenced with an Illumina HiSeq 2000. For repertoire sequencing, the TCR beta CDR3 regions were amplified from RNA transcripts. HTBI primers and the Qiagen OneStep RT-PCR kit were used in a first-round RT-PCR, which was followed by a second-round multiplex PCR, size selection and purification. The public sequencing data were trimmed at Q25 with fastp and processed into clonotypes with MiXCR by TCRdb, which kept only in-frame beta chains. Every entry covers one CDR3 protein and lists the most common genes and DNA from its rows. For this sample there are fewer than 600,000 distinct CDR3 sequences; 14% appear just once. The ten largest clonotypes hold over 8% of the sample. The sequenced sample consisted of blood. These receptors were obtained from a woman younger than 45 with Graves' ophthalmopathy. Donor details come from another sample of the same person, matched by shared clones.

In this sample, this clonotype turned up many times. V usage is TRBV6-5 and J usage is TRBJ2-5; TRBD2 is a possible D gene (5 bases). Germline CDR1 MNHEY, CDR2 SVGAGI. V was cut by 2 bases and J by 5 bases, with 9 bases left in between. This CDR3 has 13 residues. The CDR3 sequence: CASSYGAGETQYF. Written as DNA, the CDR3 is TGTGCCAGCAGTTACGGCGCGGGTGAGACCCAGTACTTC.

This clonotype was seen many times. This chain links TRBV9 with TRBJ1-1; D not certain. Germline values: CDR1 SGDLS, CDR2 YYNGEE. The CDR3 is 17 amino acids. V lost 5 bases to trimming and J lost 5 bases, with 25 bases between them. The CDR3 sequence: CASRPQGEAESLTEAFF. In nucleotides, the CDR3 is TGTGCCAGCAGACCCCAAGGAGAGGCGGAGTCTTTGACTGAAGCTTTCTTT.

This clonotype appeared many times. The V call is TRBV6-1, the J call TRBJ1-5, with TRBD1 as a possible D gene (6 bases). Per the germline V gene, CDR1 is MNHNS and CDR2 is SASEGT. This CDR3 has 14 amino acids. The V and J ends lost 4 bases and 4 bases respectively, with 11 bases between them. CDR3 sequence (DNA): TGTGCCAGCAGTGTATCAGGGGCAAATCAGCCCCAGCATTTT. Protein product: CASSVSGANQPQHF.

A note on this clonotype: This sequence may be a read error, since a much larger clone differs from it by one base. The V call is TRBV6-1, the J call TRBJ1-6, with no clear D. This CDR3 is built from 15 residues. The germline V gene has CDR1 MNHNS and CDR2 SASEGT. The CDR3 here is CASRPPGFGNSHLHF. CDR3 bases: TGTGCCAGCAGACCCCCCGGGTTTGGAAATTCACACCTCCACTTT.

This clonotype was observed many times. The rearrangement uses TRBV7-6 and TRBJ2-3; 13 bases agree with TRBD2. Germline CDR1 and CDR2: SGHVS and FNYEAQ. V gave up 4 bases and J gave up 5 bases; unmatched junction bases: 6. The CDR3 is made up of 16 amino acids. This CDR3 is CASSSGLAGVGDTQYF. CDR3 bases: TGTGCCAGCAGCTCCGGACTAGCGGGAGTTGGAGATACGCAGTATTTT. Full variable domain (missing parts from reference TRBV7-6 and TRBJ2-3): GAGVSQSPRYKVTKRGQDVALRCDPISGHVSLYWYRQALGQGPEFLTYFNYEAQQDKSGLPNDRFSAERPEGSISTLTIQRTEQRDSAMYRCASSSGLAGVGDTQYFGPGTRLTVL.

This clonotype was detected many times. The CDR3 bases are TGCAGCGTAAGGGGCCAGTACGAGCAGTACTTC. Amino acid sequence: CSVRGQYEQYF. The rearrangement links TRBV29-1 to TRBJ2-7; a possible D gene is TRBD1 (5 bases). Germline CDR1 reads SQVTM; CDR2 reads ANQGSEA. Trimming took 6 bases from V and 4 from J, leaving 10 bases between them. This CDR3 comprises 11 residues.

This chain joins TRBV12-3 or TRBV12-4 and TRBJ1-6; 7 nucleotides align to TRBD1. The ends lost 5 bases at V and 8 bases at J; junction bases unmatched: 15. This CDR3 has 17 amino acids. The CDR3 DNA follows: TGTGCCAGCAGTCTTACCCTCGGGACAGAGAGCTATTCACCCCTCCACTTT. Translation: CASSLTLGTESYSPLHF.

Only a few counts were recorded for this clonotype. J is TRBJ2-7 and V is TRBV6-6; D gene unclear. The V end lost 7 bases, the J end lost 4 bases, and 11 bases lay between the germline ends. The CDR3 sequence is 12 residues long. From germline, CDR1 is MNHNY and CDR2 SVGAGI (reference sequence). The CDR3, as DNA: TGTGCCAGCACCAGGATATATTACGAGCAGTACTTC. Translated, it gives CASTRIYYEQYF.

This clonotype was recorded many times. The rearrangement links TRBV12-3 or TRBV12-4 to TRBJ1-5, with a weak D call TRBD1 (6 bases). Between the trimmed V and J ends, which lost 7 bases and 7 bases, there was a span of 17 bases. This CDR3 is 14 amino acids long. In DNA form, the CDR3 reads TGTGCCAGCACCGGGGGGGGGGCGGTGCAGCCCCAGCATTTT. It is translated as CASTGGGAVQPQHF.

This clonotype was detected ten times or more. The chain carries TRBV7-9 and TRBJ1-1; D unclear. CDR1 is SEHNR and CDR2 is FQNEAQ in the germline V gene (reference sequence). This CDR3 has 13 residues. The V end lost 5 bases, the J end lost 6 bases, and 13 bases lay between the germline ends. In DNA form, the CDR3 reads TGTGCCAGCAGCCCGAGGCAGTGGTCTGAAGCTTTCTTT. Amino acids: CASSPRQWSEAFF.

This clonotype was counted many times. The chain uses TRBV6-1 and TRBJ2-7; tentative D call: TRBD2 (6 bases). Germline-derived CDR1 and CDR2 are MNHNS and SASEGT. The germline V and J ends were trimmed by 7 bases and 12 bases, with 19 bases remaining between them. The CDR3 has 12 amino acids. In DNA, the CDR3 is TGTGCCAGCACCGTAGAAATTTGGGAGGCGTACTTC. Residues: CASTVEIWEAYF.

In this sample, this clonotype turned up many times. The DNA of the CDR3 is TGTGCTAGTGGTTCCGAGTTAAACAGGGTCATGAACACTGAAGCTTTCTTT. Translation gives CASGSELNRVMNTEAFF. The chain uses TRBV12-5 and TRBJ1-1, with D tentatively TRBD1 (6 bases). The CDR3 contains 17 residues. V shed 4 bases and J shed 0 bases, with 18 bases lying between them. CDR1 is LGHNT and CDR2 is FRNRAP in the germline V gene.

The V and J genes are TRBV7-2 and TRBJ2-7, with D maybe TRBD2 (6 bases). From germline, CDR1 is SGHTA and CDR2 FQGNSA. The ends were cut back, 6 bases at V and 2 bases at J, with 17 bases in the middle. The CDR3 has 15 amino acids. The CDR3 spells CASSSGEFSPYEQYF. Here the CDR3 DNA reads TGTGCCAGCAGTTCGGGGGAATTTTCGCCCTACGAGCAGTACTTC.

This clonotype has a count of ten or more. V usage is TRBV10-3 and J usage is TRBJ1-1; tentatively, D is TRBD1 (6 bases). Germline V gene sequence: CDR1 ENHRY, CDR2 SYGVKD. This CDR3 is 14 amino acids long. The V end was cut by 7 bases, the J end by 3 bases, with 15 bases between. CDR3 DNA sequence: TGTGCCATCAAGAGTCGGGGGGCGTACACTGAAGCTTTCTTT. Encoded protein: CAIKSRGAYTEAFF.

This clonotype was counted between two and nine times. The rearrangement joins TRBV19 to TRBJ1-5, with D maybe TRBD1 (5 bases). CDR1 is LNHDA, CDR2 SQIVND, per germline (reference sequence). Between the trimmed V and J ends, which lost 8 bases and 1 base, there was a span of 12 bases. CDR3 length: 14 residues. The CDR3 DNA reads as TGTGCCAGTGGCCCGGAGGGGAGCAATCAGCCCCAGCATTTT. Residues: CASGPEGSNQPQHF. Together with reference TRBV19 and TRBJ1-5, the CDR3 gives the full variable domain: DGGITQSPKYLFRKEGQNVTLSCEQNLNHDAMYWYRQDPGQGLRLIYYSQIVNDFQKGDIAEGYSVSREKKESFPLTVTSAQKNPTAFYLCASGPEGSNQPQHFGDGTRLSIL.

This clonotype was seen a few times. This may come from a read error, since a much larger clone is one base off. The V and J genes are TRBV6-5 and TRBJ1-6; the D is unclear. Germline assignment: CDR1 MNHEY and CDR2 SVGAGI. The CDR3 sequence is 15 residues long. As DNA, the CDR3 is TGTGCCTGCAGTTACCGTTTTGGATATAATTCACCCCTCCACTTT. Its translation: CACSYRFGYNSPLHF.

This sequence joins TRBV30 and TRBJ1-3; D perhaps matches TRBD1 (6 bases). Trimming took 4 bases from V and 3 from J, leaving 13 bases between them. Per the germline V gene, CDR1 is GTSNPN and CDR2 is SVGIG (reference sequence). The CDR3 loop spans 14 amino acids. The CDR3 region is CAWIGRGYGNTIYF. CDR3 DNA: TGTGCCTGGATTGGCAGGGGATATGGAAACACCATATATTTT.

The table lists this clonotype with many counts. V is TRBV11-2 and J is TRBJ2-5, with D possibly being TRBD1 or TRBD2 (6 bases each). This CDR3 has 15 residues. Trimming pared 5 bases from V and 5 bases from J, leaving 18 bases between. Germline assignment: CDR1 SGHAT and CDR2 FQNNGV. CDR3 residues: CASSPGGAVWETQYF. The CDR3 region has the DNA TGTGCCAGCAGCCCCGGGGGCGCCGTTTGGGAGACCCAGTACTTC.

This clonotype was counted many times. This chain uses TRBV7-2 with TRBJ2-7; D is perhaps TRBD2 (7 bases). The V gene lost 3 bases and the J gene lost 4 bases, with 13 bases spanning the gap. There are 14 residues in the CDR3. Germline CDR1 reads SGHTA; CDR2 reads FQGNSA. The DNA for the CDR3 is TGTGCCAGCAGCTTCGCCGGGGGGCTGTACGAGCAGTACTTC. It specifies CASSFAGGLYEQYF. Full variable domain (outside the CDR3, taken from reference TRBV7-2 and TRBJ2-7): GAGVSQSPSNKVTEKGKDVELRCDPISGHTALYWYRQSLGQGLEFLIYFQGNSAPDKSGLPSDRFSAERTGGSVSTLTIQRTQQEDSAVYLCASSFAGGLYEQYFGPGTRLTVT.

This clonotype was picked up many times. The gene calls are TRBV27 and TRBJ1-6, with unresolved D. The V gene's germline CDR1 is MNHEY and CDR2 SMNVEV (reference sequence). The CDR3 is made up of 13 amino acids. Trimming shortened V by 5 bases and J by 6 bases, and 8 bases separated the two germline ends. CDR3 in amino acids: CASSRTPNSPLHF. The CDR3 DNA follows: TGTGCCAGCAGTCGGACGCCTAATTCACCCCTCCACTTT.

This clonotype was observed at least ten times. The gene calls are TRBV6-1 and TRBJ1-6; 9 bases align to TRBD1. Looked up from germline, CDR1 is MNHNS and CDR2 is SASEGT. The CDR3 is made up of 14 amino acids. Trimming took 5 bases from V and 10 from J; bases not matched to a gene: 6. The CDR3 region is CASSMGQGRSPLHF. In DNA, the CDR3 is TGTGCCAGCAGTATGGGACAGGGACGCTCACCCCTCCACTTT.

About this clonotype: At one of its ends the junction is not consistent with the germline gene, which may arise from a read error. The chain employs TRBV12-3 or TRBV12-4 and TRBJ2-5; D uncertain. The CDR3 is 13 residues long. CDR3 DNA sequence: TGTGCCAGCAAAGTGAACGGCCAAGCGACCCAGTACTTC. Its protein is CASKVNGQATQYF.

This clonotype has at least ten counts. V and J are TRBV27 and TRBJ1-2; 9 bases map to TRBD1. The V gene end was trimmed by 4 bases and the J gene end by 7 bases; junction bases not matched to a gene: 7. This CDR3 contains 14 residues. In germline, CDR1 is MNHEY, CDR2 SMNVEV (reference sequence). CDR3 sequence (DNA): TGTGCCAGCAGTTCACCCGGGACAGGGTTTGGCTACACCTTC. Residues: CASSSPGTGFGYTF.

This clonotype was counted at least ten times. This chain links TRBV4-1 with TRBJ1-1; D remains unclear. The V gene's germline CDR1 is MGHRA and CDR2 YSYEKL. V was clipped by 1 base and J by 4 bases, with 7 bases between them. CDR3 size: 13 residues. The CDR3: CASSQGRTTEAFF. For the CDR3, the DNA is TGCGCCAGCAGCCAAGGCAGGACCACTGAAGCTTTCTTT.

This clonotype was counted between two and nine times. The V call is TRBV19, the J call TRBJ1-1, with D hard to call. The V and J ends lost 6 bases and 1 base respectively, with 12 bases between them. The V gene's germline CDR1 is LNHDA and CDR2 SQIVND (reference sequence). CDR3 size: 14 residues. CDR3 sequence (DNA): TGTGCCAGTAGCCCTCAGCGTAGGAACACTGAAGCTTTCTTT. It translates to CASSPQRRNTEAFF.

This clonotype has more than one count but fewer than ten. This chain links TRBV5-1 with TRBJ2-4; TRBD2 aligns across 8 bases. The CDR3 spans 18 residues. CDR1 and CDR2 (germline): SGHRS, YFSETQ. V trimming: 7 bases; J trimming: 0 bases; junction bases outside the gene matches: 15. The chain's CDR3 is CASASSSGLSRAKNIQYF. The DNA of the CDR3 is TGCGCCAGCGCGTCCTCTAGCGGGCTGTCGCGAGCCAAAAACATTCAGTACTTC.

This clonotype was observed at least ten times. The chain is built from TRBV7-3 and TRBJ1-5; D gene unclear. The CDR3 is 13 residues long. CDR1 and CDR2 from the germline V gene are SGHTA and FQGTGA. The V end lost 0 bases, the J end lost 9 bases, and 9 bases lay between the germline ends. This chain's CDR3 is CASSLTHGGPQHF. The CDR3 DNA is TGTGCCAGCAGCTTAACCCATGGAGGGCCCCAGCATTTT.

The chain joins TRBV5-8 to TRBJ1-2, with TRBD1 identical over 7 bases. Germline V gene lookup returns CDR1 SGHTS and CDR2 YDEGEE. The junction had 8 bases not matched to a gene; V was cut back by 5 bases and J by 7 bases. The CDR3 runs 13 residues. The DNA for the CDR3 is TGTGCCAGCAGAAAGACAGGGAGTCCTGGCTACACCTTC. It is translated as CASRKTGSPGYTF.

J is TRBJ1-6 and V is TRBV19; TRBD1 agrees at 9 bases. V lost 7 bases to trimming and J lost 11 bases; unmatched junction nucleotides: 12. This CDR3 spans 15 amino acids. Germline assignment: CDR1 LNHDA and CDR2 SQIVND (reference sequence). The CDR3 here is CASTLGTGGNTPLHF. Here the CDR3 DNA reads TGTGCCAGTACCCTGGGAACAGGGGGCAATACACCCCTCCACTTT.

The chain carries TRBV2 and TRBJ1-1; D not certain. Looked up from germline, CDR1 is SNHLY and CDR2 is FYNNEI. This CDR3 spans 13 amino acids. Between the trimmed V and J ends, which lost 8 bases and 0 bases, there was a span of 10 bases. The CDR3 sequence: CASLRVLNTEAFF. For the CDR3, the DNA is TGTGCCAGCCTAAGGGTCCTGAACACTGAAGCTTTCTTT. Variable domain in full (rest from reference TRBV2 and TRBJ1-1): EPEVTQTPSHQVTQMGQEVILRCVPISNHLYFYWYRQILGQKVEFLVSFYNNEISEKSEIFDDQFSVERPDGSNFTLKIRSTKLEDSAMYFCASLRVLNTEAFFGQGTRLTVV.